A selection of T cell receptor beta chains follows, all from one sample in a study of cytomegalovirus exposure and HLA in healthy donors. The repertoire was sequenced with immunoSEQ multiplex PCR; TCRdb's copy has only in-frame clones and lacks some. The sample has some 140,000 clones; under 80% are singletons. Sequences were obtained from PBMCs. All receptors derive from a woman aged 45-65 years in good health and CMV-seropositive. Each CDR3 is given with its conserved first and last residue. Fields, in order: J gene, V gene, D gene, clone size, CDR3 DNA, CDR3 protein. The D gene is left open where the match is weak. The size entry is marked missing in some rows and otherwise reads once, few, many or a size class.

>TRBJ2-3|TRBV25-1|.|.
TGTGCCAGCAGTGAAGTATCCGGGGGGCTGGCCACAGATACGCAGTATTTT
CASSEVSGGLATDTQYF
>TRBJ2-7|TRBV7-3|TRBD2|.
TGTGCCAGCAGTCCACGGGGGGGGCGTGAGCAGTACTTC
CASSPRGGREQYF
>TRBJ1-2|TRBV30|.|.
TGTGCCTGGAGGCAGCGGGGGCGCGGCGGCTACACCTTC
CAWRQRGRGGYTF
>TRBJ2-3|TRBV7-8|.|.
TGTGCCAGCAGCCCGCCGGGAATGGATACGCAGTATTTT
CASSPPGMDTQYF
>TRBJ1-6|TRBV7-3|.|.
TGTGCCAGCAGCTTAAGAGGGGGATCCTATAATTCACCCCTCCACTTT
CASSLRGGSYNSPLHF
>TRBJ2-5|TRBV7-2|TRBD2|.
TGTGCCAGCAGCTTAGTGGCGGGGGGGCGGGAGACCCAGTACTTC
CASSLVAGGRETQYF
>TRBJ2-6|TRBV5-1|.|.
TGCGCCAGCAGCCCATACAGCGGCCACCTGGAGGCCAACGTCCTGACTTTC
CASSPYSGHLEANVLTF
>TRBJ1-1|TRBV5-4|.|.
TGTGCCAGCAGCTTGATCGGACAGACGAACACTGAAGCCTTCTTT
CASSLIGQTNTEAFF
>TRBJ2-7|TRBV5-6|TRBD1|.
TGTGCCAGCAGCTTCGGGACAGGGGGCCTCGAGCAGTACTTC
CASSFGTGGLEQYF
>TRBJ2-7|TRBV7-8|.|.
TGTGCCAGCAGCTCGGGGGTTTCCTACGAGCAGTACTTC
CASSSGVSYEQYF
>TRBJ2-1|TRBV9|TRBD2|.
TGTGCCAGCAGCCATTCGACTAGCGGGGTCTACAATGAGCAGTTCTTC
CASSHSTSGVYNEQFF
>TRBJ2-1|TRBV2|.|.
TGTGCCAGCACTGAACAGGGCCTCCCGGAGCAGTTCTTC
CASTEQGLPEQFF
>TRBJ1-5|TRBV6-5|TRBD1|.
TGTGCCAGCAGTTACAACAGGGGGCACAATCAGCCCCAGCATTTT
CASSYNRGHNQPQHF
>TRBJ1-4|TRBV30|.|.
TGTGCCTGCTCGACGGGAGCAACTAATGAAAAACTGTTTTTT
CACSTGATNEKLFF
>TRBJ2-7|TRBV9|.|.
TGTGCCAGCAGCCCCGGTGGAGGGTTGAGCTACGAGCAGTACTTC
CASSPGGGLSYEQYF
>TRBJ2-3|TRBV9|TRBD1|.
TGTGCCAGCAGCGTTCAGGGGGCCGGGGATACGCAGTATTTT
CASSVQGAGDTQYF
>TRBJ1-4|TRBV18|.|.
TGTGCCAGCTCCCCTGGAGGACAGCCTAATGAAAAACTGTTTTTT
CASSPGGQPNEKLFF
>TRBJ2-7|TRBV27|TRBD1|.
TGTGCCAGCGCCGTGGGGACAGGGGTAAACGAGCAGTACTTC
CASAVGTGVNEQYF
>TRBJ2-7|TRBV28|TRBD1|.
TGTGCCAGCAGGGGAGGGGGACAGGGGTCCTACGAGCAGTACTTC
CASRGGGQGSYEQYF
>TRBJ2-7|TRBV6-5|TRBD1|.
TGTGCCAGCAGACCAACAGGGGCGAGAACCTACGAGCAGTACTTC
CASRPTGARTYEQYF
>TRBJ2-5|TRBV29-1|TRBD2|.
TGCAGCGGCCGGGGGGGGCAAGAGACCCAGTACTTC
CSGRGGQETQYF
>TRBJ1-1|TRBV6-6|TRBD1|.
TGTGCCAGCAGTTACCCGGGACAGGCGGCGGGGGAAGCTTTCTTT
CASSYPGQAAGEAFF
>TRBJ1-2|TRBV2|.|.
TGTGCCAGCAGTGAACTCAGGTCCTATGGCTACACCTTC
CASSELRSYGYTF
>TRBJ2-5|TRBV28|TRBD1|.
TGTGCCAGCAGTCTACACTATGCCGGGACAGTCCAAGAGACCCAGTACTTC
CASSLHYAGTVQETQYF
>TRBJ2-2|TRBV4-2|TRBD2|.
TGTGCCAGCACAACGACTAGCGGTCAGACCGGGGAGCTGTTTTTT
CASTTTSGQTGELFF
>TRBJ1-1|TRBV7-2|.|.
TGTGCCAGCAGCTTAGTGTATGTCGGGATTGAAGCTTTCTTT
CASSLVYVGIEAFF
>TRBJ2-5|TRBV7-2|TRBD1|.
TGTGCCAGCAGCTGGGCCGGGACAGTGGACCAAGAGACCCAGTACTTC
CASSWAGTVDQETQYF
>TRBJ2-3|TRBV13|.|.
TGTGCCAGCAGCTTAGCGGCTGGAGATTCTAGCACAGATACGCAGTATTTT
CASSLAAGDSSTDTQYF
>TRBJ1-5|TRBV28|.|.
TGTGCCAGCAGTTTGCGGTTCGGGGATCAGCCCCAGCATTTT
CASSLRFGDQPQHF
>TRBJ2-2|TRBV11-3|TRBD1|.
TGTGCCAGCAGCCGAGGGACAGAGCTTACCGGGGAGCTGTTTTTT
CASSRGTELTGELFF
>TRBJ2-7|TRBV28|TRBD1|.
TGTGCCAGCAGCCTTACCCGGACAGGGGGCAACGACGAGCAGTACTTC
CASSLTRTGGNDEQYF
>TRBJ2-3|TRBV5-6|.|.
TGTGCCAGCAGCTTGGTAGGGGGTGATACGCAGTATTTT
CASSLVGGDTQYF
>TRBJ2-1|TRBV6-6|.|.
TGTGCCAGCAGTGACCAGGGTCGTAGCTACAATGAGCAGTTCTTC
CASSDQGRSYNEQFF
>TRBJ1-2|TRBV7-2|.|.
TGTGCCAGCAGCGCCTTTTCGGGGGTGGATGGCTACACCTTC
CASSAFSGVDGYTF
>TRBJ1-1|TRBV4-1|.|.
TGCGCCAGCAGCCAAGTTCTCGAGGGTTGGACTGAAGCTTTCTTT
CASSQVLEGWTEAFF
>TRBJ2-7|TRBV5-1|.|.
TGCGCCAGCAGCTTGGGTGGGCAGTCCTACGAGCAGTACTTC
CASSLGGQSYEQYF
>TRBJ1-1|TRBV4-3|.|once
TGCGCCAGCAGCCGAGACAGAAACCCGAACACTGAAGCTTTCTTT
CASSRDRNPNTEAFF
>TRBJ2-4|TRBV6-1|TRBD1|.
TGTGCCAGCAGGCCGCGGGGACAGGGAAACATTCAGTACTTC
CASRPRGQGNIQYF
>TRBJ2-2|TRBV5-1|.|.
TGCGCCAGCAGCCCTACGGGGACGAACACCGGGGAGCTGTTTTTT
CASSPTGTNTGELFF
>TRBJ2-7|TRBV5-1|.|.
TGCGCCAGCAGCTTGGCCGGGGGGCTATCCTACGAGCAGTACTTC
CASSLAGGLSYEQYF
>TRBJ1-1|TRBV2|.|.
TGTGCCAGCAGTGGCTCAGCGGGGACAACCAATGAAGCTTTCTTT
CASSGSAGTTNEAFF
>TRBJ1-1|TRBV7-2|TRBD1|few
TGTGCCAGCAGCCGACAGGGTTTGGGTGAAGCTTTCTTT
CASSRQGLGEAFF
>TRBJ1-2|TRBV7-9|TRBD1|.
TGTTCCAGCAGTACAACCCCCCAGGGGGGTCAGATCCGCTATGGCTACACCTTC
CSSSTTPQGGQIRYGYTF
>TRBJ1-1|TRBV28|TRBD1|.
TGTGCCAGCAGTTTTATCGGCGGGACAGGGGTGGGTGAAGCTTTCTTT
CASSFIGGTGVGEAFF
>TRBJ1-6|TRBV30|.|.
TGTGCCTGGAGCAAAGGGGGAAGCTCCTATAATTCACCCCTCCACTTT
CAWSKGGSSYNSPLHF
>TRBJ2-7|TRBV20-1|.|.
TGCAGTGCTATCGATCAGTACGAGCAGTACTTC
CSAIDQYEQYF
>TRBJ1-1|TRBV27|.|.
TGTGCCAGCAGCAGACGGCTCGGGGAAGCTTTCTTT
CASSRRLGEAFF
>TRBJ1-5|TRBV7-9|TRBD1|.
TGTGCCAGCAGCTCGATCCGGACAGGGGAGGGTCAGCCCCAGCATTTT
CASSSIRTGEGQPQHF
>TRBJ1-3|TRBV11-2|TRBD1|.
TGTGCCAGCAGCCGCAAGGTGGGACAGGGGCTCGGAAACACCATATATTTT
CASSRKVGQGLGNTIYF
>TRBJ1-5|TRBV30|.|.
TGTGCCTGGAGCCGGTTTTCCGGTAATAGCAATCAGCCCCAGCATTTT
CAWSRFSGNSNQPQHF
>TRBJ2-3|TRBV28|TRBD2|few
TGTGCGATAAAGCGGGGGCCCTACACAGATACGCAGTATTTT
CAIKRGPYTDTQYF
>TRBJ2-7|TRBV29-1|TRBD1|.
TGCAGCGTTGACAAGACAGGGCCAAACGAGCAGTACTTC
CSVDKTGPNEQYF
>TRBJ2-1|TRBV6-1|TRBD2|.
TGTGCCAGCAGTGAAGCCTACCCTAGCGGGTTTACTGAGCAGTTCTTC
CASSEAYPSGFTEQFF
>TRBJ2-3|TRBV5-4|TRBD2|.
TGTGCCAGCAGCCGCGGGGGGGCTTACAGAGATACGCAGTATTTT
CASSRGGAYRDTQYF
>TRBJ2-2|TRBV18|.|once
TGTGCCAGCTCACCACCGCAGTCCCTGAACACCGGGGAGCTGTTTTTT
CASSPPQSLNTGELFF
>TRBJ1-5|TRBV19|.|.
TGTGCCAGTAGGGGTAGGGGTCGAGAAGCCAGCCAGCCCCAGCATTTT
CASRGRGREASQPQHF
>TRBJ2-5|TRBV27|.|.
TGTGCCAGCAGTCGAAGAACGGCGCCGGCGGGAAAAGAGACCCAGTACTTC
CASSRRTAPAGKETQYF
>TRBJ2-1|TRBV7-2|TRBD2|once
TGTGCCAGCAGCCCCGGACTAGCGGGGGGCAATGAGCAGTTCTTC
CASSPGLAGGNEQFF